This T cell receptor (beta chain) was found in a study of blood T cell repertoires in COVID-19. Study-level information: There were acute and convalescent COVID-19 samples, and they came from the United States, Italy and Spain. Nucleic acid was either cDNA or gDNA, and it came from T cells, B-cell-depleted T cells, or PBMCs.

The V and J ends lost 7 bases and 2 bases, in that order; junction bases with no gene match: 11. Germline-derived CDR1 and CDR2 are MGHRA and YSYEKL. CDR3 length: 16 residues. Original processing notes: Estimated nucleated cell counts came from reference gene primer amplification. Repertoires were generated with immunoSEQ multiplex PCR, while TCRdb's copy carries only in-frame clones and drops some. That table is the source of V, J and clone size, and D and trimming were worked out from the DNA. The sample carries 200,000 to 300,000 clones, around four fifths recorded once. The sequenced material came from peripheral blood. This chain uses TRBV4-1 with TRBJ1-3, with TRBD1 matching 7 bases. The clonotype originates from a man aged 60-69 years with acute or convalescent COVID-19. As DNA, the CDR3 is TGCGCCAGCACCCTATCGACAGGGTCTCCTGGAAACACCATATATTTT. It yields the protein CASTLSTGSPGNTIYF.